A selection of T cell receptor beta chains follows, all from one sample in a study of T cell responses to AZD1222 COVID-19 vaccine. The data were produced by immunoSEQ multiplex PCR, yet TCRdb's version contains in-frame clones alone and is incomplete. The table lists about 98,000 clones, almost 85% of them singletons. The specimen was peripheral blood, collected on day 0 of AZD1222 vaccination. The receptor set was obtained from an adult in good health. Both conserved end residues are part of each CDR3. Fields, in order: CDR3 protein, CDR3 DNA, clone size, D gene, J gene, V gene. D genes are given only for firm matches. Not every row has a clone size; where given, it reads once, few, many or a size class.

CDR3: CASSQGGGNTIYF; DNA: TGTGCCAGCAGCCAGGGGGGGGGAAACACCATATATTTT; size: .; D: TRBD1; J: TRBJ1-3; V: TRBV7-8
CDR3: CAISDRVGTEAFF; DNA: TGTGCCATCAGTGACAGGGTAGGAACTGAAGCTTTCTTT; size: .; D: .; J: TRBJ1-1; V: TRBV10-3
CDR3: CASSPGGAGRDSGYTF; DNA: TGTGCCAGCAGCCCGGGTGGAGCCGGGCGGGACAGTGGCTACACCTTC; size: once; D: TRBD1; J: TRBJ1-2; V: TRBV7-2
CDR3: CASSLGQGNTEAFF; DNA: TGTGCCAGCAGCTTAGGGCAGGGAAACACTGAAGCTTTCTTT; size: .; D: .; J: TRBJ1-1; V: TRBV7-8
CDR3: CASSQGGIRLFF; DNA: TGCGCCAGCAGCCAAGGAGGAATCAGACTGTTTTTT; size: .; D: .; J: TRBJ1-4; V: TRBV4-3
CDR3: CASSQIGSVGYTF; DNA: TGCGCCAGCAGCCAGATAGGGAGTGTTGGCTACACCTTC; size: .; D: .; J: TRBJ1-2; V: TRBV4-3
CDR3: CASRKTGTLTYEQYF; DNA: TGTGCCAGTAGGAAAACCGGGACATTGACCTACGAGCAGTACTTC; size: .; D: .; J: TRBJ2-7; V: TRBV19
CDR3: CASSQDRGRGWGYTF; DNA: TGTGCCAGCAGCCAAGATCGGGGCAGGGGATGGGGCTACACCTTC; size: .; D: .; J: TRBJ1-2; V: TRBV4-2
CDR3: CASSNPGTGYGDTQYF; DNA: TGTGCCAGCAGCAACCCCGGGACAGGGTACGGGGATACGCAGTATTTT; size: .; D: .; J: TRBJ2-3; V: TRBV21-1
CDR3: CASRGQEAFF; DNA: TGTGCCAGCAGAGGACAAGAAGCTTTCTTT; size: .; D: .; J: TRBJ1-1; V: TRBV4-2
CDR3: CSARPINTEAFF; DNA: TGCAGCGCCCGCCCCATTAACACTGAAGCTTTCTTT; size: .; D: .; J: TRBJ1-1; V: TRBV29-1
CDR3: CASSDALQQGSSYGYTF; DNA: TGTGCCAGCAGTGACGCCCTCCAACAGGGTTCGAGCTATGGCTACACCTTC; size: few; D: .; J: TRBJ1-2; V: TRBV6-1
CDR3: CASSLGWTSGGLEQFF; DNA: TGTGCCAGCAGCCTTGGCTGGACTAGCGGGGGGCTGGAGCAGTTCTTC; size: .; D: TRBD2; J: TRBJ2-1; V: TRBV9
CDR3: CASSFFLGREQFF; DNA: TGTGCCAGCAGCTTTTTTTTAGGACGGGAGCAGTTCTTC; size: .; D: .; J: TRBJ2-1; V: TRBV11-3
CDR3: CASSRGGNYNEQFF; DNA: TGTGCCAGCAGTCGGGGAGGGAACTACAATGAGCAGTTCTTC; size: .; D: TRBD2; J: TRBJ2-1; V: TRBV28
CDR3: CASSKEKELYGYTF; DNA: TGTGCCAGCAGCAAAGAGAAAGAACTCTATGGCTACACCTTC; size: .; D: .; J: TRBJ1-2; V: TRBV21-1
CDR3: CASSQSGSNDEKLFF; DNA: TGCGCCAGCAGCCAATCGGGCTCGAACGATGAAAAACTGTTTTTT; size: .; D: .; J: TRBJ1-4; V: TRBV4-3
CDR3: CASALGQGARGYTF; DNA: TGTGCCAGCGCCCTAGGGCAGGGGGCGCGCGGCTACACCTTC; size: .; D: TRBD1; J: TRBJ1-2; V: TRBV6-5
CDR3: CASGGGITDTQYF; DNA: TGCGCCAGCGGGGGAGGTATCACAGATACGCAGTATTTT; size: .; D: .; J: TRBJ2-3; V: TRBV4-1
CDR3: CASSYSTGVTNYGYTF; DNA: TGTGCCAGCAGTTACTCGACGGGGGTAACTAACTATGGCTACACCTTC; size: .; D: .; J: TRBJ1-2; V: TRBV6-5
CDR3: CASRGAWAQNEKLFF; DNA: TGTGCCAGCAGGGGGGCGTGGGCACAAAATGAAAAACTGTTTTTT; size: .; D: .; J: TRBJ1-4; V: TRBV5-5
CDR3: CASSQDALLAGDSGANVLTF; DNA: TGCGCCAGCAGCCAAGATGCACTCCTAGCGGGGGACTCTGGGGCCAACGTCCTGACTTTC; size: once; D: TRBD2; J: TRBJ2-6; V: TRBV4-1
CDR3: CASSRRRDRGRTNEKLFF; DNA: TGTGCCAGCAGCCGCCGCCGGGACAGGGGTAGGACTAATGAAAAACTGTTTTTT; size: .; D: TRBD1; J: TRBJ1-4; V: TRBV5-6
CDR3: CASSLVPRGYNEQFF; DNA: TGTGCCAGCAGCTTAGTCCCTCGGGGCTACAATGAGCAGTTCTTC; size: .; D: .; J: TRBJ2-1; V: TRBV7-9
CDR3: CASSPGTSGGWETQYF; DNA: TGTGCCAGCAGCCCAGGGACTAGCGGGGGTTGGGAGACCCAGTACTTC; size: .; D: TRBD2; J: TRBJ2-5; V: TRBV7-2
CDR3: CASSQQGGRTDTQDF; DNA: TGTGCCAGCAGCCAACAGGGAGGGCGCACAGATACGCAGGATTTT; size: .; D: .; J: TRBJ2-3; V: TRBV6-5
CDR3: CASSFQVRGNEKLFF; DNA: TGTGCCAGCAGTTTCCAGGTCCGCGGTAATGAAAAACTGTTTTTT; size: .; D: .; J: TRBJ1-4; V: TRBV28
CDR3: CASTRTVRPYGYTF; DNA: TGTGCCAGCACCAGGACAGTCAGACCCTATGGCTACACCTTC; size: .; D: .; J: TRBJ1-2; V: TRBV2
CDR3: CAISPGQGNQPQHF; DNA: TGTGCCATCAGCCCCGGACAGGGCAATCAGCCCCAGCATTTT; size: .; D: TRBD1; J: TRBJ1-5; V: TRBV10-3
CDR3: CASSGGGIKDTQYF; DNA: TGTGCCAGCAGTGGGGGAGGGATTAAAGATACGCAGTATTTT; size: .; D: TRBD2; J: TRBJ2-3; V: TRBV2
CDR3: CSAREAREQYF; DNA: TGCAGTGCTAGAGAGGCGCGGGAGCAGTACTTC; size: .; D: .; J: TRBJ2-7; V: TRBV20-1
CDR3: CASSLGYGYTF; DNA: TGCGCCAGCAGCTTGGGATATGGCTACACCTTC; size: .; D: .; J: TRBJ1-2; V: TRBV5-1
CDR3: CASSPGRGERGTDTQYF; DNA: TGTGCCAGCAGCCCGGGGCGGGGGGAGCGGGGCACAGATACGCAGTATTTT; size: .; D: TRBD2; J: TRBJ2-3; V: TRBV7-9
CDR3: CASSPTGGTDTQYF; DNA: TGTGCCAGCAGCCCTACAGGGGGCACAGATACGCAGTATTTT; size: .; D: TRBD1; J: TRBJ2-3; V: TRBV11-3
CDR3: CASSQEHRGNQPQHF; DNA: TGTGCCAGCAGCCAAGAGCACAGGGGGAATCAGCCCCAGCATTTT; size: .; D: TRBD1; J: TRBJ1-5; V: TRBV4-2
CDR3: CASRPDGQANQPQHF; DNA: TGTGCAAGTCGCCCTGACGGACAGGCGAATCAGCCCCAGCATTTT; size: .; D: .; J: TRBJ1-5; V: TRBV12-2
CDR3: CASSFIAGGPISEQFF; DNA: TGCGCCAGCAGCTTCATAGCGGGAGGGCCTATCAGTGAGCAGTTCTTC; size: .; D: TRBD2; J: TRBJ2-1; V: TRBV5-1
CDR3: CASSSTTDTQYF; DNA: TGTGCCAGCAGTTCCACCACAGATACGCAGTATTTT; size: .; D: .; J: TRBJ2-3; V: TRBV6-5
CDR3: CASSQDLLAGGNEQFF; DNA: TGTGCCAGCAGCCAAGATCTACTAGCGGGGGGGAATGAGCAGTTCTTC; size: .; D: TRBD2; J: TRBJ2-1; V: TRBV3-1/TRBV3-2
CDR3: CASRDRVLGGNQPQHF; DNA: TGTGCCAGCAGGGACAGGGTGTTAGGGGGAAATCAGCCCCAGCATTTT; size: .; D: TRBD1; J: TRBJ1-5; V: TRBV6-6
CDR3: CASSYPAGGGNQPQHF; DNA: TGTGCCAGCAGTTACCCGGCAGGGGGTGGGAATCAGCCCCAGCATTTT; size: .; D: TRBD1; J: TRBJ1-5; V: TRBV6-5
CDR3: CASDSGGDQPQHF; DNA: TGTGCCAGCGACTCCGGTGGGGATCAGCCCCAGCATTTT; size: .; D: .; J: TRBJ1-5; V: TRBV12-3/TRBV12-4